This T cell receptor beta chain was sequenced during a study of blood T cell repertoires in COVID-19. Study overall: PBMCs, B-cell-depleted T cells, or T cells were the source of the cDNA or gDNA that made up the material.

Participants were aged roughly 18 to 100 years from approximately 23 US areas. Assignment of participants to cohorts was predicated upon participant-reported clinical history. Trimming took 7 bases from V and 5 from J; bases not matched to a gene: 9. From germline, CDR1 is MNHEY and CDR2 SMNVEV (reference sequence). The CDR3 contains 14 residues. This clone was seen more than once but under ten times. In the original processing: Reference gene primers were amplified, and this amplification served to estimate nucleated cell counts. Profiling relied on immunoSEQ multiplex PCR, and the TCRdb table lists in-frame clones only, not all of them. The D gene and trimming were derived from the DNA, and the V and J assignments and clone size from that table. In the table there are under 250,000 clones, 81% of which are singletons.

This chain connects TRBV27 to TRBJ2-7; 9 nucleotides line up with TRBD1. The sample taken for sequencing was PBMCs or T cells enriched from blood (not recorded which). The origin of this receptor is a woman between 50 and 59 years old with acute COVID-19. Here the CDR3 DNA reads TGTGCCAGCACCAGGACAGGGGACAGCCACGAGCAGTACTTC. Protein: CASTRTGDSHEQYF.